This entry concerns a single T cell receptor (beta chain). The CDR3 totals 14 residues. V shed 5 bases, J shed 5 bases, and the junction held 4 bases outside the gene matches. CDR1 is SGHVS, CDR2 FQNEAQ, per germline. These data are taken from a study of control samples from healthy donors and cancer patients. Repertoires were generated with immunoSEQ multiplex PCR, while TCRdb's copy carries only in-frame clones and drops some. This table holds 90,000 to 150,000 clones, 90% to 95% found once. This receptor was identified in a woman under 30 in good health. This chain links TRBV7-8 with TRBJ1-1; 11 bases match TRBD1. The sequenced sample consisted of blood. CDR3 sequence reads: CASSARDRGTEAFF. Written as DNA, the CDR3 is TGTGCCAGCAGCGCCCGGGACAGGGGGACTGAAGCTTTCTTT.